This passage covers 6 T cell receptor beta chains from one sample sequenced in a study of blood T cell repertoires in COVID-19 (dated by TCRdb to the early 2020s). Library prep was done by the immunoSEQ multiplex PCR assay. In its TCRdb copy, this immuneACCESS table keeps in-frame sequences only and misses some clones. Where compared with another copy, unresolved V genes explain less than half of these, and the others have no known cause. The sample data list about 220,000 clones, and 80% to 90% of these were observed just once. In total, the top ten clones hold under 3.5% of the sample. The sequenced sample consisted of PBMCs or T cells enriched from blood (not recorded which). The receptors shown here come from a woman under 30 in a cohort exposed to, infected with or recovered from COVID-19 (not recorded which).

V is TRBV12-3 or TRBV12-4 and J is TRBJ2-3, with D perhaps matching TRBD1 (5 bases). This CDR3 region has 12 residues. With 7 bases removed from V and 5 bases from J, the gap between germline ends came to 10 bases. CDR3 nucleotides: TGTGCCAGCAACCCCCAGGGAGATACGCAGTATTTT. Its translation is CASNPQGDTQYF.

This clone was recorded only once. The chain couples TRBV12-3 or TRBV12-4 to TRBJ1-1, with D uncertain. V gave up 6 bases and J gave up 0 bases, with 8 bases separating them. The CDR3 covers 13 residues. CDR3 residues: CASRTTVNTEAFF. Here the CDR3 DNA reads TGTGCCAGCAGGACAACAGTGAACACTGAAGCTTTCTTT.

As regards this clone: The same CDR3 can be traced to other DNA sequences in this sample. The chain has TRBV11-2 and TRBJ1-1; no firm D call. V lost 1 base, J lost 0 bases, and 3 bases lay in between. Germline V CDR1 and CDR2: SGHAT, FQNNGV. The CDR3 is 13 amino acids. CDR3 sequence (DNA): TGTGCCAGCAGCTTAGTTATGAACACTGAAGCTTTCTTT. Its translation: CASSLVMNTEAFF. Filled out from reference TRBV11-2 and TRBJ1-1, the complete variable domain reads EAGVAQSPRYKIIEKRQSVAFWCNPISGHATLYWYQQILGQGPKLLIQFQNNGVVDDSQLPKDRFSAERLKGVDSTLKIQPAKLEDSAVYLCASSLVMNTEAFFGQGTRLTVV.

V usage is TRBV19 and J usage is TRBJ1-5; 7 bases align to TRBD1. The CDR3 is 14 residues long. V lost 3 bases, J lost 6 bases, and 5 bases stayed unmatched. Germline CDR1 reads LNHDA; CDR2 reads SQIVND (reference sequence). This chain's CDR3 is CASSIPDRFQPQHF. The CDR3 DNA reads TGTGCCAGTAGTATTCCGGACAGGTTTCAGCCCCAGCATTTT.

The CDR3 nucleotides read TGTGCCAGCAGCTTGGTTGGGGGCCTTTTTAATCAGCCCCAGCATTTT. It specifies CASSLVGGLFNQPQHF. The chain carries TRBV5-8 and TRBJ1-5, with a tentative D call TRBD1 (6 bases). V dropped 0 bases and J dropped 4 bases, with 14 bases sitting between them. The CDR3 is 16 amino acids. Germline loops: CDR1 SGHTS, CDR2 YDEGEE.

The J gene is TRBJ2-2, the V gene TRBV5-1; 10 nucleotides match TRBD2. Germline V gene lookup returns CDR1 SGHRS and CDR2 YFSETQ. This CDR3 spans 17 amino acids. The junction had 9 bases not matched to a gene; V was cut back by 4 bases and J by 3 bases. CDR3 loop: CASSPPSGGAYTGELFF. The CDR3 region has the DNA TGCGCCAGCAGCCCCCCCAGCGGGGGGGCGTACACCGGGGAGCTGTTTTTT.